The rows below give T cell receptor beta chains drawn from one sample of a study of blood T cell repertoires in COVID-19. Some clones are missing from TCRdb's copy, which holds only in-frame ones; the method was immunoSEQ multiplex PCR. This sample has roughly 130,000 clones, with around 86% found just once. The sample was peripheral blood. These receptor sequences come from a man in his forties or fifties with active or convalescent COVID-19. CDR3s include the opening cysteine and the closing phenylalanine or tryptophan. D genes are given only for firm matches. Rows may omit the clone size; those that give it use once, few, many or a size class.

v_gene	d_gene	j_gene	abundance	CDR3nt	CDR3aa
TRBV7-2	TRBD2	TRBJ2-1	.	TGTGCCAGCAGCTTGACTAGCGGGGGGGTTAATGAGCAGTTCTTC	CASSLTSGGVNEQFF
TRBV7-6	.	TRBJ2-2	.	TGTGCCAGCAGCTTAGGGCAGGGCGGGGAGCTGTTTTTT	CASSLGQGGELFF
TRBV6-5	TRBD1	TRBJ2-7	.	TGTGCCAGCAGCCGGGACAGGGCATACGAGCAGTACTTC	CASSRDRAYEQYF
TRBV5-1	.	TRBJ1-3	.	TGCGCCAGCAGCTTGGGGCCAATCAACACCATATATTTT	CASSLGPINTIYF
TRBV5-6	TRBD1	TRBJ1-5	.	TGTGCCAGCAGCCGCCGGGACAGGGGGCCCAGCCAGCCCCAGCATTTT	CASSRRDRGPSQPQHF
TRBV19	.	TRBJ2-7	.	TGTGCCAGTAGTGACCCAGGGGTCGAGCAGTACTTC	CASSDPGVEQYF
TRBV27	TRBD1	TRBJ1-2	.	TGTGCCAGCAGACGAGGGACAGATTATGGCTACACCTTC	CASRRGTDYGYTF
TRBV18	TRBD2	TRBJ2-1	.	TGTGCCAGCTCACCAGGGACTAGCGGGGGCAATGAGCAGTTCTTC	CASSPGTSGGNEQFF
TRBV25-1	.	TRBJ1-1	.	TGTGCCAGCAAGTCGAACGGGAGGGACACTGAAGCTTTCTTT	CASKSNGRDTEAFF
TRBV5-1	.	TRBJ1-4	few	TGCGCCAGCAGAGGGGTGAGCGCAACTAATGAAAAACTGTTTTTT	CASRGVSATNEKLFF
TRBV7-9	.	TRBJ2-1	.	TGTGCCAGCAGCGGATACGCAGGGAATGAGCAGTTCTTC	CASSGYAGNEQFF
TRBV3-1/TRBV3-2	TRBD2	TRBJ2-3	.	TGTGCCAGCAGCCAAGACTTAGCGGGGCTAAGCACAGATACGCAGTATTTT	CASSQDLAGLSTDTQYF
TRBV5-1	TRBD1	TRBJ1-1	.	TGCGCCAGCAGGACAGGGCAAATGAACACTGAAGCTTTCTTT	CASRTGQMNTEAFF
TRBV7-9	TRBD1	TRBJ2-7	.	TGTGCCGCAGCATGGGACAGCTACGAGCAGTACTTC	CAAAWDSYEQYF
TRBV2	.	TRBJ2-7	.	TGTGCCAGCAGCCCACAGGGTTCCTACGAGCAGTACTTC	CASSPQGSYEQYF
TRBV6-2/TRBV6-3	.	TRBJ2-1	.	TGTGCCAGCAGTTACGTGGCACCCAATGAGCAGTTCTTC	CASSYVAPNEQFF
TRBV11-1	.	TRBJ2-1	once	TGTGCCAGCAGCCAGGACGGGAGAGAGCAGTTCTTC	CASSQDGREQFF
TRBV6-6	TRBD2	TRBJ2-3	.	TGTGCCAGCAAAGCGGGGGGCACAGATACGCAGTATTTT	CASKAGGTDTQYF
TRBV13	TRBD1	TRBJ1-1	.	TGTGCCAGCCAGAAGACAGGGGGCACTGAAGCTTTCTTT	CASQKTGGTEAFF
TRBV12-3/TRBV12-4	.	TRBJ1-2	.	TGTGCCAGCAGTTACCGGGACAATGATGGCTACACCTTC	CASSYRDNDGYTF
TRBV2	TRBD1	TRBJ1-3	once	TGTGCCAGCAGTCGGGACAGGGGGTCTGGAAACACCATATATTTT	CASSRDRGSGNTIYF
TRBV7-2	TRBD1	TRBJ1-6	once	TGTGCCAGCAGCTTAGAGGCCGGGACAGTTAATTCACCCCTCCACTTT	CASSLEAGTVNSPLHF